The 15 T cell receptor beta chains in this list originate from one sample, sequenced in a study of T cell responses to AZD1222 COVID-19 vaccine. The method was immunoSEQ multiplex PCR; TCRdb's version includes in-frame clones alone and lacks a portion of them. The sample yields some 120,000 clones, roughly 84% seen once. The specimen comprised peripheral blood, sampled on day 0 of AZD1222 vaccination. Receptor source: an adult in good health.

The chain has TRBV19 and TRBJ2-7; 11 positions match TRBD1. CDR3 length: 14 amino acids. Trimming took 3 bases from V and 5 from J; bases not matched to a gene: 3. Germline CDR1 is LNHDA and CDR2 is SQIVND (reference sequence). CDR3 DNA sequence: TGTGCCAGTAGTATGAGGACAGGGGGCGACGAGCAGTACTTC. This sequence encodes CASSMRTGGDEQYF. The full variable domain, in which reference TRBV19 and TRBJ2-7 provide the parts outside the CDR3, is DGGITQSPKYLFRKEGQNVTLSCEQNLNHDAMYWYRQDPGQGLRLIYYSQIVNDFQKGDIAEGYSVSREKKESFPLTVTSAQKNPTAFYLCASSMRTGGDEQYFGPGTRLTVT.

This chain uses TRBV9 with TRBJ1-2, with a weak D call TRBD1 (5 bases). V lost 4 bases and J lost 0, with 19 bases in between. CDR3 size: 17 residues. Germline CDR1 is SGDLS and CDR2 is YYNGEE. CDR3 protein: CASSPDQGTLANYGYTF. The CDR3 nucleotides are TGTGCCAGCAGCCCGGATCAGGGAACCCTAGCTAACTATGGCTACACCTTC. The full variable domain, rest sourced from reference TRBV9 and TRBJ1-2, is DSGVTQTPKHLITATGQRVTLRCSPRSGDLSVYWYQQSLDQGLQFLIQYYNGEERAKGNILERFSAQQFPDLHSELNLSSLELGDSALYFCASSPDQGTLANYGYTFGSGTRLTVV.

The J gene is TRBJ1-5, the V gene TRBV28, with 8 bases lining up with TRBD1. The CDR3 has 16 residues. CDR1 and CDR2 from the germline V gene are MDHEN and SYDVKM. After removal of 3 bases from V and 6 bases from J, the junction contained 10 bases not matched to a gene. CDR3 in amino acids: CASSFVRTGSRQPQHF. The DNA for the CDR3 is TGTGCCAGCAGTTTCGTTCGGACAGGGTCTCGTCAGCCCCAGCATTTT.

This clone was seen a few times. CDR3 sequence (DNA): TGTGCCACCCGGGGACTAGCGGACACCGGGGAGCTGTTTTTT. Translating it yields CATRGLADTGELFF. The V call is TRBV19, the J call TRBJ2-2, with 11 positions matching TRBD2. CDR1 is LNHDA and CDR2 is SQIVND in the germline V gene (reference sequence). This CDR3 spans 14 amino acids. V lost 10 bases and J lost 3; bases outside the gene matches: 4.

The chain employs TRBV6-5 and TRBJ2-7; 10 positions agree with TRBD1. The CDR3 contains 15 residues. From germline, CDR1 is MNHEY and CDR2 SVGAGI. Trimming at V came to 0 bases and at J to 3 bases, leaving 2 bases not matched to a gene. CDR3 region: CASSYSGQGVYEQYF. The CDR3 DNA follows: TGTGCCAGCAGTTACTCTGGACAGGGGGTCTACGAGCAGTACTTC.

This chain connects TRBV7-9 to TRBJ2-3; 11 positions agree with TRBD1. The V gene end was trimmed by 4 bases and the J gene end by 2 bases; junction bases not matched to a gene: 14. Germline lookup yields CDR1 SEHNR and CDR2 FQNEAQ (reference sequence). The length of the CDR3 is 19 residues. The CDR3 reads CASSSTKRGTGGNTDTQYF. The CDR3, as DNA: TGTGCCAGCAGCTCGACCAAGCGAGGGACAGGGGGTAACACAGATACGCAGTATTTT.

The J gene is TRBJ2-7, the V gene TRBV11-3; D not resolved. Germline values: CDR1 SGHNT, CDR2 YENEEA. V lost 4 bases, J lost 1 base, and 5 bases lay in between. CDR3 length: 12 amino acids. The CDR3 DNA reads as TGTGCCAGCAGCTGGGTTTCCTACGAGCAGTACTTC. This gives the protein CASSWVSYEQYF.

The chain carries TRBV18 and TRBJ1-2; D is perhaps TRBD1 (5 bases). CDR3 size: 14 residues. V lost 2 bases to trimming and J lost 6 bases, with 13 bases between them. The germline V gene encodes CDR1 KGHSH and CDR2 LQKENI. CDR3 bases: TGTGCCAGCTCACCAAACCGGGACGTAGATGGCTACACCTTC. The encoded protein is CASSPNRDVDGYTF. The full variable domain, with the rest looked up from reference TRBV18 and TRBJ1-2, is NAGVMQNPRHLVRRRGQEARLRCSPMKGHSHVYWYRQLPEEGLKFMVYLQKENIIDESGMPKERFSAEFPKEGPSILRIQQVVRGDSAAYFCASSPNRDVDGYTFGSGTRLTVV.

V usage is TRBV28 and J usage is TRBJ2-5, with D perhaps TRBD1 (5 bases). V was clipped by 8 bases and J by 3 bases, with 10 bases between them. There are 12 residues in the CDR3. Germline assignment: CDR1 MDHEN and CDR2 SYDVKM. The CDR3 reads CASSQGKETQYF. The CDR3 nucleotides are TGTGCCAGCTCCCAGGGAAAAGAGACCCAGTACTTC.

This sequence joins TRBV5-4 and TRBJ2-7; the D is unclear. This CDR3 has 13 amino acids. V lost 0 bases and J 7 bases, leaving 11 bases between the germline ends. CDR1 and CDR2 (germline): SGHNT, YYREEE (reference sequence). CDR3 coding DNA: TGTGCCAGCAGCTTGGGAAGGGCCTGGGAGCAGTACTTC. This gives the protein CASSLGRAWEQYF.

The chain is built from TRBV24-1 and TRBJ2-5, with 8 nucleotides matching TRBD2. The CDR3 has 18 amino acids. V shed 4 bases, J shed 3 bases, and the junction held 15 bases outside the gene matches. CDR1 is KGHDR and CDR2 is SFDVKD in the germline V gene. CDR3 bases: TGTGCCACCAGTGACCGGCAATTTGGCGGGGGGAAGAAAGAGACCCAGTACTTC. As protein: CATSDRQFGGGKKETQYF.

This clone was found once. V usage is TRBV18 and J usage is TRBJ1-1, with 7 bases fitting TRBD1. Germline-derived CDR1 and CDR2 are KGHSH and LQKENI. J lost 4 bases, V lost 4 bases, and 3 bases had no gene match. The CDR3 is made up of 13 amino acids. The CDR3 here is CASSRGGPTEAFF. The CDR3 DNA is TGTGCCAGCTCACGAGGGGGCCCCACTGAAGCTTTCTTT.

The V gene is TRBV28, the J gene TRBJ2-7, with D possibly matching TRBD1 (5 bases). V dropped 11 bases and J dropped 0 bases, with 17 bases sitting between them. Germline CDR1 MDHEN, CDR2 SYDVKM. CDR3 length: 14 residues. The CDR3 region has the DNA TGTGCCGCTCGGGCTGGGGCATTCTCCTACGAGCAGTACTTC. This translates into CAARAGAFSYEQYF. Using reference TRBV28 and TRBJ2-7 for the parts outside the CDR3, the full variable domain is DVKVTQSSRYLVKRTGEKVFLECVQDMDHENMFWYRQDPGLGLRLIYFSYDVKMKEKGDIPEGYSVSREKKERFSLILESASTNQTSMYLCAARAGAFSYEQYFGPGTRLTVT.

The chain employs TRBV5-1 and TRBJ2-2; 8 bases map to TRBD2. V lost 1 base, J lost 3 bases, and 5 bases stayed unmatched. CDR3 length: 16 amino acids. The V gene's germline CDR1 is SGHRS and CDR2 YFSETQ. Here the CDR3 DNA reads TGCGCCAGCAGCTTGTTCGGAGCGGGGGACACCGGGGAGCTGTTTTTT. As protein: CASSLFGAGDTGELFF.

V usage is TRBV9 and J usage is TRBJ2-6; D gene uncertain. The ends were cut back, 0 bases at V and 4 bases at J, with 8 bases in the middle. Per the germline V gene, CDR1 is SGDLS and CDR2 is YYNGEE. The CDR3 has 15 amino acids. CDR3 DNA sequence: TGTGCCAGCAGCGTAGAGAGGCCCGGGGCCAACGTCCTGACTTTC. Translating it yields CASSVERPGANVLTF. Together with reference TRBV9 and TRBJ2-6, the CDR3 gives the full variable domain: DSGVTQTPKHLITATGQRVTLRCSPRSGDLSVYWYQQSLDQGLQFLIQYYNGEERAKGNILERFSAQQFPDLHSELNLSSLELGDSALYFCASSVERPGANVLTFGAGSRLTVL.